The rows below give T cell receptor beta chains drawn from one sample of a study of blood T cell repertoires in COVID-19. Assay used: immunoSEQ multiplex PCR; TCRdb lists only in-frame clones, some missing. Altogether 350,000 or so clones are present, around 83% being singletons, with the ten largest covering about 3%. Sequenced material: peripheral blood. All receptors come from a man aged 25 to 40 with active or convalescent COVID-19. Both conserved end residues are part of each CDR3. Each record gives: clone size, V gene, J gene, D gene, CDR3 protein, CDR3 DNA. D genes are given only for firm matches. Size tells how often a clone was seen (once, few, many) or the class of an expanded clone, and some rows leave it out.

.	TRBV27	TRBJ1-6	.	CASSPGRGLNSPLHF	TGTGCCAGCAGTCCAGGGAGGGGACTAAATTCACCCCTCCACTTT
.	TRBV6-5	TRBJ1-1	.	CASSYGGEAFF	TGTGCCAGCAGTTACGGGGGGGAAGCTTTCTTT
.	TRBV7-2	TRBJ1-2	TRBD1	CASSFQSGQGPGYTF	TGTGCCAGCAGCTTTCAATCCGGACAGGGGCCTGGCTACACCTTC
.	TRBV9	TRBJ2-5	.	CASSVAVAQETQYF	TGTGCCAGCAGCGTAGCTGTGGCTCAAGAGACCCAGTACTTC
.	TRBV30	TRBJ1-5	.	CAWTTGGKGPQHF	TGTGCCTGGACGACGGGGGGGAAGGGGCCCCAGCATTTT
.	TRBV18	TRBJ2-5	TRBD2	CASSPFAGGEETQYF	TGTGCCAGCTCACCCTTCGCGGGGGGAGAAGAGACCCAGTACTTC
.	TRBV9	TRBJ1-1	.	CASSSHMNTEAFF	TGTGCCAGCAGCTCCCACATGAACACTGAAGCTTTCTTT
.	TRBV5-4	TRBJ2-7	.	CASSTDLSYEQYF	TGTGCCAGCAGCACTGACTTGTCCTACGAGCAGTACTTC
.	TRBV7-3	TRBJ2-7	TRBD1	CASSLVGDRAYEQYF	TGTGCCAGCAGCTTGGTGGGGGACAGGGCCTACGAGCAGTACTTC
once	TRBV29-1	TRBJ2-1	.	CSVDRSGGEQFF	TGCAGCGTTGATCGATCCGGGGGTGAGCAGTTCTTC
.	TRBV25-1	TRBJ2-7	.	CASSTTYEQYF	TGTGCCAGCAGTACAACCTACGAGCAGTACTTC
once	TRBV19	TRBJ2-1	TRBD1	CASSIYSGTGSNEQFF	TGTGCCAGTAGCATCTATTCCGGGACAGGGAGCAATGAGCAGTTCTTC
.	TRBV28	TRBJ2-7	TRBD2	CASSTAGLAEPYEQYF	TGTGCCAGCAGTACCGCGGGACTAGCGGAGCCCTACGAGCAGTACTTC
.	TRBV15	TRBJ2-5	TRBD2	CATSVGPKGGETQYF	TGTGCCACCAGCGTTGGACCGAAGGGAGGGGAGACCCAGTACTTC
.	TRBV5-4	TRBJ2-1	TRBD2	CASSLEASGYNEQFF	TGTGCCAGCAGCTTGGAGGCTAGCGGCTACAATGAGCAGTTCTTC
.	TRBV6-1	TRBJ1-1	TRBD1	CASSELGTGENEAFF	TGTGCCAGCAGTGAACTTGGCACAGGGGAGAATGAAGCTTTCTTT
.	TRBV4-1	TRBJ1-2	.	CASSRSRTVLDGYTF	TGCGCCAGCAGCCGATCCCGGACAGTCCTTGATGGCTACACCTTC
.	TRBV24-1	TRBJ1-2	TRBD1	CATSDPTGYGYTF	TGTGCCACCAGTGACCCGACAGGGTATGGCTACACCTTC
.	TRBV2	TRBJ1-5	.	CASSTQVEPQHF	TGTGCCAGCAGTACTCAGGTTGAGCCCCAGCATTTT
.	TRBV6-1	TRBJ2-1	.	CASSEFIAYNEQFF	TGTGCCAGCAGTGAATTTATAGCGTACAATGAGCAGTTCTTC
.	TRBV28	TRBJ1-5	TRBD1	CASCRDRACNQPQHF	TGTGCCAGCTGCCGGGACAGGGCGTGCAATCAGCCCCAGCATTTT
.	TRBV6-2/TRBV6-3	TRBJ1-1	TRBD1	CASSLGQEFEAFF	TGTGCCAGCAGTCTCGGACAGGAATTTGAAGCTTTCTTT
.	TRBV19	TRBJ1-2	.	CASSSRGARGYTF	TGTGCCAGTAGTAGCAGGGGAGCGCGCGGCTACACCTTC
.	TRBV28	TRBJ1-5	.	CASSLAGGQPQHF	TGTGCCAGCAGTTTGGCGGGCGGGCAGCCCCAGCATTTT
.	TRBV5-1	TRBJ2-7	TRBD2	CASSLAGSPYEQYF	TGCGCCAGCAGCTTAGCGGGGAGCCCCTACGAGCAGTACTTC
.	TRBV10-3	TRBJ2-3	.	CAIKGRQDTDTQYF	TGTGCCATCAAGGGGCGGCAGGACACAGATACGCAGTATTTT
.	TRBV7-9	TRBJ1-3	.	CASSRLPPRQGGNTIYF	TGTGCCAGCAGCCGTCTCCCCCCGAGGCAGGGTGGGAACACCATATATTTT
.	TRBV14	TRBJ2-3	.	CASSQVRTDTQYF	TGTGCCAGCAGCCAAGTGAGGACAGATACGCAGTATTTT
.	TRBV24-1	TRBJ1-5	TRBD1	CATSEAGTAHQPQHF	TGTGCCACCAGTGAGGCCGGGACAGCCCATCAGCCCCAGCATTTT
few	TRBV12-5	TRBJ1-1	TRBD1	CASGPRQGMGTEAFF	TGTGCTAGTGGTCCAAGACAGGGAATGGGAACTGAAGCTTTCTTT
.	TRBV19	TRBJ1-5	.	CASSIVPGGQPQHF	TGTGCCAGTAGTATAGTGCCAGGTGGACAGCCCCAGCATTTT
.	TRBV5-1	TRBJ1-1	TRBD1	CASSTGTGGGAEAFF	TGCGCCAGCAGCACCGGGACAGGGGGCGGCGCTGAAGCTTTCTTT
.	TRBV9	TRBJ2-1	TRBD1	CASSPWRGQGYNEQFF	TGTGCCAGCAGCCCCTGGAGGGGACAGGGTTACAATGAGCAGTTCTTC
.	TRBV6-2/TRBV6-3	TRBJ2-2	.	CASSKGHLRPGELFF	TGTGCCAGCAGTAAGGGGCACCTTCGTCCCGGGGAGCTGTTTTTT
.	TRBV13	TRBJ2-7	.	CASSLGGQLINYEQYF	TGTGCCAGCAGCTTAGGGGGACAACTAATTAACTACGAGCAGTACTTC
.	TRBV5-5	TRBJ1-2	.	CASSLEGGSYYGYTF	TGTGCCAGCAGCTTAGAGGGCGGATCCTACTATGGCTACACCTTC
.	TRBV6-2/TRBV6-3	TRBJ1-5	.	CASRPWTENQPQHF	TGTGCCAGCCGCCCCTGGACAGAGAATCAGCCCCAGCATTTT
.	TRBV6-6	TRBJ2-3	TRBD2	CASSYEVAGLDTQYF	TGTGCCAGCAGTTACGAGGTAGCGGGATTAGATACGCAGTATTTT
.	TRBV27	TRBJ1-1	.	CASSFGGRLGTEAFF	TGTGCCAGCAGTTTTGGAGGGCGCTTAGGCACTGAAGCTTTCTTT
.	TRBV24-1	TRBJ2-3	.	CATSVLGEDTQYF	TGTGCCACCAGTGTTCTGGGAGAGGATACGCAGTATTTT
.	TRBV9	TRBJ2-2	TRBD1	CASSVVDRGNGELFF	TGTGCCAGCAGCGTAGTGGACAGGGGGAACGGGGAGCTGTTTTTT
.	TRBV30	TRBJ2-7	TRBD2	CAWSRTSVSYEQYF	TGTGCCTGGAGCCGGACTAGCGTGTCCTACGAGCAGTACTTC
.	TRBV19	TRBJ1-6	TRBD1	CASSIGQGNSPLHF	TGTGCCAGTAGTATCGGACAGGGTAATTCACCCCTCCACTTT
.	TRBV5-6	TRBJ1-1	.	CASSSRRGTEAFF	TGTGCCAGCAGCTCCCGAAGGGGCACTGAAGCTTTCTTT
.	TRBV7-9	TRBJ1-1	TRBD1	CASSLAGFRGPLNTEAFF	TGTGCCAGCAGCTTAGCGGGGTTCAGGGGGCCCCTGAACACTGAAGCTTTCTTT
.	TRBV7-3	TRBJ1-2	TRBD1	CASSLGQGYGYTF	TGTGCCAGCAGCTTGGGACAGGGGTATGGCTACACCTTC
.	TRBV27	TRBJ2-2	TRBD2	CASKTGGGGELFF	TGTGCCAGCAAAACAGGCGGGGGCGGGGAGCTGTTTTTT
.	TRBV24-1	TRBJ2-3	.	CATRSPFYDTQYF	TGTGCCACCAGGTCTCCATTCTACGATACGCAGTATTTT
.	TRBV6-5	TRBJ2-7	.	CASSYSMVAPNMEQYF	TGTGCCAGCAGTTACTCGATGGTGGCCCCAAATATGGAGCAGTACTTC
.	TRBV6-6	TRBJ2-7	.	CASSYRDAYEQYF	TGTGCCAGCAGTTACCGGGATGCCTACGAGCAGTACTTC
once	TRBV7-9	TRBJ2-1	TRBD2	CASSLAFVPSGPHNEQFF	TGTGCCAGCAGCTTAGCGTTCGTTCCTAGCGGACCCCACAATGAGCAGTTCTTC
few	TRBV6-6	TRBJ1-5	.	CASSYRGHSNQPQHF	TGTGCCAGCAGTTATAGGGGACATAGCAATCAGCCCCAGCATTTT
.	TRBV4-2	TRBJ2-2	TRBD2	CASSQGLAYTGELFF	TGTGCCAGCAGCCAAGGACTAGCGTACACCGGGGAGCTGTTTTTT
.	TRBV6-5	TRBJ2-7	TRBD1	CASSTRTGGYEQYF	TGTGCCAGCAGTACCAGGACAGGGGGCTACGAGCAGTACTTC
.	TRBV7-9	TRBJ2-3	TRBD2	CASSPEPRLAGGTDTQYF	TGTGCCAGCAGCCCCGAACCTCGACTAGCGGGGGGCACAGATACGCAGTATTTT
.	TRBV19	TRBJ2-1	TRBD2	CASSIELAGEEQFF	TGTGCCAGTAGTATTGAACTAGCGGGAGAGGAGCAGTTCTTC
.	TRBV9	TRBJ1-1	.	CASSVVSANTEAFF	TGTGCCAGCAGCGTAGTGAGTGCGAACACTGAAGCTTTCTTT